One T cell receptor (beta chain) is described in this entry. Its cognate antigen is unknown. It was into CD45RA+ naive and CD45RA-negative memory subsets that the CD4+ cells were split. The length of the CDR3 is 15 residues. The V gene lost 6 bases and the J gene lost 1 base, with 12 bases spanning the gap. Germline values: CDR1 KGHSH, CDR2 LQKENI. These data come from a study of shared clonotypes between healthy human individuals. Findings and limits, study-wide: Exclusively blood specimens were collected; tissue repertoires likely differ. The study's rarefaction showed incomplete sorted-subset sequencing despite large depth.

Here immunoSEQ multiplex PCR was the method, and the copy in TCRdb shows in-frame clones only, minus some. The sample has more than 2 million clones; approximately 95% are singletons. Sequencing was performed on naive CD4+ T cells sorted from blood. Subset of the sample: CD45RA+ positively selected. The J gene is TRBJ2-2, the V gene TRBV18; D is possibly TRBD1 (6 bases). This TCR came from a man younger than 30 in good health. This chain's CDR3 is CASSQGQLNTGELFF. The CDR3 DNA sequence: TGTGCCAGCTCGCAGGGGCAATTGAACACCGGGGAGCTGTTTTTT.